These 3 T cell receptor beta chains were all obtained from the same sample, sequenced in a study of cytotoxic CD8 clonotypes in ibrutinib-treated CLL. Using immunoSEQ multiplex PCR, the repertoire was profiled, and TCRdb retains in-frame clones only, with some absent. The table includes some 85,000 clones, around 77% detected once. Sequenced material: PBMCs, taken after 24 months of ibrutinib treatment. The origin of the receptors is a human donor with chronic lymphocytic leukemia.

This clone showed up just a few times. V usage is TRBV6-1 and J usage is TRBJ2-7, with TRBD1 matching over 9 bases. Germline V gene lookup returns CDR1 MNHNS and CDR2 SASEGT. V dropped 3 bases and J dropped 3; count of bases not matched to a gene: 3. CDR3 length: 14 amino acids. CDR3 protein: CASSEGQGDYEQYF. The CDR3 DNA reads TGTGCCAGCAGTGAGGGACAGGGCGACTACGAGCAGTACTTC.

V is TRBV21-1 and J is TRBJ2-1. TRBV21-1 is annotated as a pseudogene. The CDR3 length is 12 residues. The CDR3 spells CASSKVGDEQFF. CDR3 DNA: TGTGCCAGCAGCAAAGTGGGGGATGAGCAGTTCTTC.

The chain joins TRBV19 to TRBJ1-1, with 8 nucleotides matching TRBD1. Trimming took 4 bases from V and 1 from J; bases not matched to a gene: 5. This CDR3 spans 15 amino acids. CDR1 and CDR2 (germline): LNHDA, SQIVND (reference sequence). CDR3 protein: CASSTLQGGNTEAFF. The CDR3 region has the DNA TGTGCCAGTAGTACCCTACAGGGGGGGAACACTGAAGCTTTCTTT.